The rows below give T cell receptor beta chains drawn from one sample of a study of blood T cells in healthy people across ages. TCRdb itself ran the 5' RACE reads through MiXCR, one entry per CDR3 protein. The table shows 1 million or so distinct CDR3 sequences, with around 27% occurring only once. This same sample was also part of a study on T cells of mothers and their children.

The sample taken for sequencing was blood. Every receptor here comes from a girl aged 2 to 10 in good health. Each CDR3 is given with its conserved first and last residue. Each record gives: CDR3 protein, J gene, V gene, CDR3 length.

CDR3aa: CASSSYRGMNTEAFF; j_gene: TRBJ1-1; v_gene: TRBV7-2; len: 15
CDR3aa: CASSLLQGEVNEQFF; j_gene: TRBJ2-1; v_gene: TRBV5-1; len: 15
CDR3aa: CASSLDGSLDEKLFF; j_gene: TRBJ1-4; v_gene: TRBV5-4; len: 15
CDR3aa: CASSYSRGLAEKLFF; j_gene: TRBJ1-4; v_gene: TRBV6-5; len: 15
CDR3aa: CASSLVGTNTGELFF; j_gene: TRBJ2-2; v_gene: TRBV5-1; len: 15
CDR3aa: CASSTRDREAFF; j_gene: TRBJ1-1; v_gene: TRBV28; len: 12
CDR3aa: CSGGRGSTYNEQFF; j_gene: TRBJ2-1; v_gene: TRBV29-1; len: 14
CDR3aa: CVSSQDTQRTTDTQYF; j_gene: TRBJ2-3; v_gene: TRBV4-3; len: 16
CDR3aa: CATSGGEGFPTEAFF; j_gene: TRBJ1-1; v_gene: TRBV15; len: 15
CDR3aa: CASSLGAGEHSPLHF; j_gene: TRBJ1-6; v_gene: TRBV12-3/TRBV12-4; len: 15
CDR3aa: CSVEYNEQFF; j_gene: TRBJ2-1; v_gene: TRBV29-1; len: 10
CDR3aa: CASSPGLAGGYEQYF; j_gene: TRBJ2-7; v_gene: TRBV6-5; len: 15
CDR3aa: CASSTTTGMTETQYF; j_gene: TRBJ2-5; v_gene: TRBV7-8; len: 15
CDR3aa: CASSLRGVDAEAFF; j_gene: TRBJ1-1; v_gene: TRBV5-1; len: 14
CDR3aa: CATSNGNTIYF; j_gene: TRBJ1-3; v_gene: TRBV15; len: 11
CDR3aa: CASIGDRGEQYF; j_gene: TRBJ2-7; v_gene: TRBV5-6; len: 12
CDR3aa: CASSSGSLIENEQFF; j_gene: TRBJ2-1; v_gene: TRBV7-9; len: 15
CDR3aa: CSLSSLLNDNEQFF; j_gene: TRBJ2-1; v_gene: TRBV29-1; len: 14
CDR3aa: CSARSLFTDTQYF; j_gene: TRBJ2-3; v_gene: TRBV20-1; len: 13
CDR3aa: CASSGPGHPQYF; j_gene: TRBJ2-5; v_gene: TRBV10-1; len: 12
CDR3aa: CASSRVGGLYEQYF; j_gene: TRBJ2-7; v_gene: TRBV12-3/TRBV12-4; len: 14
CDR3aa: CASSELGRETEAFF; j_gene: TRBJ1-1; v_gene: TRBV25-1; len: 14
CDR3aa: CATSDPGGVTDTQYF; j_gene: TRBJ2-3; v_gene: TRBV24-1; len: 15
CDR3aa: CSIRLAGEGEQYF; j_gene: TRBJ2-7; v_gene: TRBV29-1; len: 13
CDR3aa: CSVGKRDSEQYF; j_gene: TRBJ2-7; v_gene: TRBV29-1; len: 12
CDR3aa: CASSPGFEQYF; j_gene: TRBJ2-7; v_gene: TRBV6-2/TRBV6-3; len: 11
CDR3aa: CASSFFSGYEQYF; j_gene: TRBJ2-7; v_gene: TRBV5-1; len: 13
CDR3aa: CASSWTAQNTEAFF; j_gene: TRBJ1-1; v_gene: TRBV5-1; len: 14
CDR3aa: CASSVIGDAQYF; j_gene: TRBJ2-3; v_gene: TRBV12-3/TRBV12-4; len: 12
CDR3aa: CASSLTQGSDTEAFF; j_gene: TRBJ1-1; v_gene: TRBV7-9; len: 15
CDR3aa: CASSQVSGGVMYNEQFF; j_gene: TRBJ2-1; v_gene: TRBV3-1; len: 17
CDR3aa: CATLEGETQYF; j_gene: TRBJ2-5; v_gene: TRBV6-6; len: 11
CDR3aa: CASRSLLREVGYNEQFF; j_gene: .; v_gene: TRBV27; len: 17
CDR3aa: CASSLSATGGNYEQYF; j_gene: TRBJ2-7; v_gene: TRBV27; len: 16
CDR3aa: CASSLSRGLGNEQFF; j_gene: TRBJ2-1; v_gene: TRBV27; len: 15
CDR3aa: CSVDEGIYNEQFF; j_gene: TRBJ2-1; v_gene: TRBV29-1; len: 13
CDR3aa: CASSPRTGETETQYF; j_gene: TRBJ2-5; v_gene: TRBV11-3; len: 15
CDR3aa: CASIMGGEETQYF; j_gene: TRBJ2-5; v_gene: TRBV7-9; len: 13
CDR3aa: CSADGTSGESSTDTQYF; j_gene: TRBJ2-3; v_gene: TRBV20-1; len: 17
CDR3aa: CASSRGPSDAEKLFF; j_gene: TRBJ1-4; v_gene: TRBV7-2; len: 15
CDR3aa: CSGGTANTGELFF; j_gene: TRBJ2-2; v_gene: TRBV29-1; len: 13
CDR3aa: CASSQWTGRNTIYF; j_gene: TRBJ1-3; v_gene: TRBV4-1; len: 14
CDR3aa: CVIMGRQDNEQYF; j_gene: .; v_gene: TRBV10-3; len: 13
CDR3aa: CASRDTFYEQYF; j_gene: TRBJ2-7; v_gene: TRBV6-5; len: 12
CDR3aa: CASSLVSAGGNEQFF; j_gene: .; v_gene: TRBV7-2; len: 15
CDR3aa: CASSATNTGELFF; j_gene: TRBJ2-2; v_gene: TRBV3-1; len: 13
CDR3aa: CASGRTSGSIYNEQFF; j_gene: TRBJ2-1; v_gene: TRBV12-5; len: 16
CDR3aa: CASSPGQARGYEQYF; j_gene: .; v_gene: TRBV6-6; len: 15
CDR3aa: CASSQDPISPLHF; j_gene: TRBJ1-6; v_gene: TRBV3-1; len: 13
CDR3aa: CASTSRPGADTQYF; j_gene: TRBJ2-3; v_gene: TRBV12-3/TRBV12-4; len: 14
CDR3aa: CASSQEGSADQETQYF; j_gene: TRBJ2-5; v_gene: TRBV4-1; len: 16
CDR3aa: CASSLVDLGDTEAFF; j_gene: TRBJ1-1; v_gene: TRBV7-6; len: 15
CDR3aa: CASSLAVGGYTGELFF; j_gene: TRBJ2-2; v_gene: TRBV5-1; len: 16
CDR3aa: CASSFPSGSGVQYF; j_gene: TRBJ2-3; v_gene: TRBV27; len: 14